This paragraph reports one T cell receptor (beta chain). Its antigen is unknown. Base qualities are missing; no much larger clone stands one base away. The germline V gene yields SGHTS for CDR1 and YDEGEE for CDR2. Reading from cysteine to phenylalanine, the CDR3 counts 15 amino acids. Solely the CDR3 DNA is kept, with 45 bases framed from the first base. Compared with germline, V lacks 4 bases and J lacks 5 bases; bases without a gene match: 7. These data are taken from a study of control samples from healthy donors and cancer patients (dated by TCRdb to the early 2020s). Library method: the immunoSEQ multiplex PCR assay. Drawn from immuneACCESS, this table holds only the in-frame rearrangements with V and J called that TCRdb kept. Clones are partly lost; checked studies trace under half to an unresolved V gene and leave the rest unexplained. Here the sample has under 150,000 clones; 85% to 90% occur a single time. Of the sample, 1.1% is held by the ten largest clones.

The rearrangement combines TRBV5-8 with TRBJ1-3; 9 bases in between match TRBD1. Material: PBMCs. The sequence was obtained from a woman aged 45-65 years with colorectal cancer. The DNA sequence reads TGTGCCAGCAGCCACGACAGGGGGGATAGAAACACCATATATTTT. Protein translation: CASSHDRGDRNTIYF.